Below are 2 T cell receptor beta chains sequenced from a single sample in a study of T cells in tumors after PD-1 blockade. Sequencing was performed with immunoSEQ multiplex PCR; in TCRdb, only in-frame clones are kept and a portion is missing. The sample lists roughly 3,500 clones, roughly two thirds occurring once. This specimen consisted of tumor tissue, obtained before anti-PD-1 treatment. The receptors derive from a human donor with basal cell carcinoma.

CDR3 sequence: CASRPRDNSYEQYF. CDR3 bases: TGTGCCAGCCGCCCGAGGGACAACTCCTACGAGCAGTACTTC. The V and J genes are TRBV2 and TRBJ2-7; tentatively, D is TRBD1 (6 bases). Deletions cut 8 bases from V and 0 bases from J, with 14 bases between. The CDR3 is 14 residues long. Per germline, CDR1 SNHLY and CDR2 FYNNEI.

V is TRBV20-1 and J is TRBJ2-1; D might be TRBD2 (5 bases). The V gene lost 3 bases and the J gene lost 0 bases, with 12 bases spanning the gap. The CDR3 runs 15 residues. Germline-derived CDR1 and CDR2 are DFQATT and SNEGSKA (reference sequence). The CDR3 region is CSASGYGSSYNEQFF. Here the CDR3 DNA reads TGCAGTGCTAGTGGCTATGGGAGCTCCTACAATGAGCAGTTCTTC.